This is a list of T cell receptor beta chains from one sample in a study of a mutant IDH1 vaccine in newly diagnosed glioma. Measured with immunoSEQ multiplex PCR; TCRdb has only the in-frame clones, and not every one. The data show about 30,000 clones, about 80% seen once. The sample consisted of PBMCs, taken from a glioma patient treated with radiotherapy, temozolomide or both. The receptors shown here come from a man aged 25 to 40 with glioma. The CDR3 runs from the conserved cysteine through the conserved F or W. Expanded clones are given a class, and other clones once, few, many or no size at all.

V gene,clone size,CDR3 protein
TRBV9,-,CASSVGGSLETQYF
TRBV6-1,-,CASRTGAQPQHF
TRBV19,once,CASRQYGSSDTGELFF
TRBV10-3,-,CAISPGGSNQPQHF
TRBV7-2,-,CASSLAGAYEQYF
TRBV6-5,-,CASSPSGNTIYF
TRBV4-1,-,CASSQPGRVNYGYTF
TRBV5-1,-,CASSLFTGSPGGYTF
TRBV30,few,CAWRDFYGGNTEAFF
TRBV5-1,-,CASRFNTGSNTGELFF
TRBV30,-,CAWSSYRELSYEQYF
TRBV6-4,-,CASSDSSEHYGYTF
TRBV29-1,-,CSVEGTGGYEQYF
TRBV18,-,CASSLDRGHYEQYF
TRBV30,-,CAWSPGGLAGAADTQYF
TRBV2,-,CATVTGQGYNEQFF
TRBV28,-,CASSLFMTSGQETQYF
TRBV9,-,CASSSMNGGYEQYF
TRBV19,few,CASSTREDYGYTF
TRBV6-4,-,CASSDSRGPLGRGTEAFF
TRBV19,-,CASTPRSGANVLTF
TRBV6-1,-,CASSEGWGADSPLHF
TRBV6-5,once,CASSLTTATTEAFF
TRBV7-2,once,CASSLEFDNYGYTF
TRBV6-6,-,CASSYSRDYNSPLHF
TRBV12-5,-,CASVAEGVEETQYF
TRBV9,-,CASSVSGEDEKLFF
TRBV5-4,-,CASSSLGASGELFF
TRBV27,-,CASSFRGSNFREKLFF